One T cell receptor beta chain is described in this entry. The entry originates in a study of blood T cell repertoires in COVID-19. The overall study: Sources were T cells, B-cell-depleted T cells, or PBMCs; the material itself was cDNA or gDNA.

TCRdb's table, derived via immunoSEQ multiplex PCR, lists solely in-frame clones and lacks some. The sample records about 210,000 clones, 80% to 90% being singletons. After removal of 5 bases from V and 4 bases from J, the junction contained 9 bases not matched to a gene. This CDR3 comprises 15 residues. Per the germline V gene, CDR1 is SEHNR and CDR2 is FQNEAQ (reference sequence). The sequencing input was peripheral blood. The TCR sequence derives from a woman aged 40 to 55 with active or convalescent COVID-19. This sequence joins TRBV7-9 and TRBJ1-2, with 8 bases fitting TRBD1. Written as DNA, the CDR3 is TGTGCCAGCAGCCTAAAAGGACAGGGCCCCTATGGCTACACCTTC. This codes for CASSLKGQGPYGYTF.